Each of the 25 T cell receptor beta chains below was sequenced from the same sample in a study of regulatory T cells in long-lasting Graves disease. The time point here: newly diagnosed GD, antithyroid drugs for less than 3 months. The TCR library used RNA extracted from PBMCs. Building the TCR beta libraries relied on iRepertoire HTBI primers, and CDR3 regions underwent Arm-PCR. MiXCR was run by TCRdb on the multiplex PCR reads, yielding one entry per CDR3 protein. The sample holds approximately 470,000 distinct CDR3 sequences, around 16% seen once. The same sample was also used in a study of T cells in Graves' hyperthyroidism and ophthalmopathy.

The source was peripheral blood mononuclear cells (PBMCs), collected at new diagnosis, from a patient treated with antithyroid drugs. The receptors stem from a man aged 40-50 years with Graves disease.

This sequence joins TRBV5-6 and TRBJ1-1, with TRBD1 matching over 9 bases. Germline V gene data show CDR1 as SGHDT and CDR2 as YYEEEE. V dropped 3 bases and J dropped 6; count of bases not matched to a gene: 9. The CDR3 is 15 amino acids. The CDR3 DNA follows: TGTGCCAGCAGCTCCCTTGGACAGGGGTTCGCTGAAGCTTTCTTT. This sequence encodes CASSSLGQGFAEAFF.

This chain joins TRBV5-5 and TRBJ2-6; D not resolved. This CDR3 has 18 residues. Germline-derived CDR1 and CDR2 are SGHKS and YYEKEE (reference sequence). Trimming left V 1 base short and J 4 bases short, with 18 bases between. CDR3 nucleotides: TGTGCCAGCAGCTTGTCCGGTCCATCCCGCTCCGGGGCCAACGTCCTGACTTTC. Translating gives CASSLSGPSRSGANVLTF.

The chain joins TRBV11-2 to TRBJ2-5; TRBD2 matches 9 bases. Germline values: CDR1 SGHAT, CDR2 FQNNGV. This CDR3 comprises 16 residues. Trimming cost V 5 bases and J 3 bases; bases outside gene matches: 10. The CDR3 protein is CASSQGIAGVEETQYF. The CDR3 nucleotides are TGTGCCAGCAGCCAAGGCATAGCGGGAGTTGAAGAGACCCAGTACTTC. The variable domain in full, with the rest retrieved from reference TRBV11-2 and TRBJ2-5, is EAGVAQSPRYKIIEKRQSVAFWCNPISGHATLYWYQQILGQGPKLLIQFQNNGVVDDSQLPKDRFSAERLKGVDSTLKIQPAKLEDSAVYLCASSQGIAGVEETQYFGPGTRLLVL.

This clonotype has at least ten counts. The chain is built from TRBV28 and TRBJ2-3, with 7 bases lining up with TRBD2. The CDR3 is made up of 15 amino acids. V was pared by 5 bases and J by 4 bases, with 9 bases of the junction left unmatched. Looked up from germline, CDR1 is MDHEN and CDR2 is SYDVKM. The CDR3: CASSPGAGVPDTQYF. The CDR3 DNA reads TGTGCCAGCAGTCCAGGTGCGGGAGTCCCAGATACGCAGTATTTT.

This clonotype has ten or more counts. The chain has TRBV2 and TRBJ2-3; possible D gene TRBD2, 5 bases. V lost 3 bases to trimming and J lost 4 bases, with 14 bases between them. Germline V gene sequence: CDR1 SNHLY, CDR2 FYNNEI. This CDR3 region has 15 residues. CDR3 sequence (DNA): TGTGCCAGCAGTGAGCGCTGGCTAGCCCCAGATACGCAGTATTTT. This encodes CASSERWLAPDTQYF.

This clonotype was found many times. CDR3 coding DNA: TGTGCCAGTAATGAGGCGAGGGGAACTGAAGCTTTCTTT. Protein: CASNEARGTEAFF. V usage is TRBV19 and J usage is TRBJ1-1, with a possible D match to TRBD1 (5 bases). The V end was cut by 7 bases, the J end by 5 bases, with 14 bases between. Germline V gene lookup returns CDR1 LNHDA and CDR2 SQIVND (reference sequence). This CDR3 is built from 13 residues.

In its sample, this clonotype was seen many times. V usage is TRBV2 and J usage is TRBJ2-6, with 9 positions matching TRBD1. Germline V gene lookup returns CDR1 SNHLY and CDR2 FYNNEI. CDR3 length: 17 residues. Unmatched junction bases numbered 7, after V lost 5 bases and J lost 2 bases. The CDR3 DNA is TGTGCCAGCAGTCCCCCCGGGACAGGGCCTGGGGCCAACGTCCTGACTTTC. Its protein product is CASSPPGTGPGANVLTF.

This clonotype has just a few counts. V is TRBV9 and J is TRBJ2-7, with D hard to call. V was cut by 4 bases and J by 7 bases, with 12 bases left in between. CDR1 is SGDLS and CDR2 is YYNGEE in the germline V gene. This CDR3 has 12 residues. The CDR3 DNA reads as TGTGCCAGCAGCCCTGGGCCTGGGGAGCAGTACTTC. Amino acids: CASSPGPGEQYF.

The V gene is TRBV20-1, the J gene TRBJ2-3, with 11 bases matching TRBD2. Germline V gives CDR1 DFQATT, CDR2 SNEGSKA (reference sequence). J was trimmed by 3 bases and V by 3 bases; bases with no gene match: 5. The CDR3 contains 15 residues. This chain's CDR3 is CSARELAGETDTQYF. The CDR3 DNA follows: TGCAGTGCTAGGGAACTAGCGGGAGAGACAGATACGCAGTATTTT.

This clonotype was seen many times. Germline and junction disagree at one end, which may indicate a read error. The chain is built from TRBV28 and TRBJ2-3, with D tentatively TRBD1 (6 bases). CDR1 is MDHEN and CDR2 is SYDVKM in the germline V gene. The CDR3 runs 15 residues. DNA for the CDR3: TGTGCCAGCAGGCGCTTGCAGGGGATGGGGGATACGCAGTACTTT. Its translation: CASRRLQGMGDTQYF.

This clonotype came up many times. This sequence joins TRBV28 and TRBJ1-4; D uncertain. V was cut by 6 bases and J by 3 bases, with 11 bases left in between. This CDR3 region has 14 residues. Germline V lookup: CDR1 MDHEN, CDR2 SYDVKM. The CDR3 DNA reads TGTGCCAGCAGCACGACACGGCCTAATGAAAAACTGTTTTTT. It is translated as CASSTTRPNEKLFF.

V and J are TRBV28 and TRBJ1-5, with TRBD1 identical over 9 bases. Germline trimming cut 5 bases from V and 7 bases from J; bases unmatched to any gene: 12. CDR1 is MDHEN, CDR2 SYDVKM, per germline. This CDR3 is 16 amino acids long. CDR3 nucleotides: TGTGCCAGCAGTATATCCGGGACAGGGTATGACCAGCCCCAGCATTTT. This codes for CASSISGTGYDQPQHF.

This clonotype has only a few counts. The rearrangement joins TRBV11-2 to TRBJ2-7; 13 nucleotides align to TRBD2. The CDR3 runs 18 residues. J lost 4 bases, V lost 2 bases, and 11 bases had no gene match. Germline values: CDR1 SGHAT, CDR2 FQNNGV. The CDR3 region is CASSLPPTGLAGLYEQYF. As DNA, the CDR3 is TGTGCCAGCAGCTTACCCCCCACGGGACTAGCGGGATTATACGAGCAGTACTTC.

This clonotype was observed at least ten times. This rearrangement joins TRBV5-1 to TRBJ1-1; 8 bases agree with TRBD1. Unmatched junction bases numbered 14, after V lost 3 bases and J lost 10 bases. The CDR3 sequence is 15 residues long. CDR1 and CDR2 (germline): SGHRS, YFSETQ. CDR3 DNA: TGCGCCAGCAGCTGGGCCCCGGGGACAGGTTACGGAGCTTTCTTT. Translated, it gives CASSWAPGTGYGAFF.

This clonotype has at least ten counts. The chain uses TRBV7-9 and TRBJ1-1; D gene ambiguous. V was shortened by 1 base and J by 4 bases, with 7 bases between the two germline ends. The CDR3 has 13 amino acids. Germline values: CDR1 SEHNR, CDR2 FQNEAQ (reference sequence). CDR3 bases: TGTGCCAGCAGCTTAGAAGGGAGCACTGAAGCTTTCTTT. Its translation: CASSLEGSTEAFF.

This clonotype came up many times. The V and J genes are TRBV5-1 and TRBJ2-1; D is undetermined. The CDR3 runs to 14 residues. The V and J ends lost 0 bases and 5 bases respectively, with 9 bases between them. Germline values: CDR1 SGHRS, CDR2 YFSETQ. The CDR3 is CASSLAPANNEQFF. CDR3 nucleotides: TGCGCCAGCAGCTTGGCCCCGGCAAACAATGAGCAGTTCTTC.

This clonotype was counted between two and nine times. The chain uses TRBV7-2 and TRBJ2-6; D unclear. The CDR3 consists of 15 residues. Trimming removed 5 bases from V and 2 bases from J, with 10 bases in between. Germline V lookup: CDR1 SGHTA, CDR2 FQGNSA. The CDR3 spells CASSPFQTGANVLTF. The CDR3 region has the DNA TGTGCCAGCAGCCCATTCCAGACTGGGGCCAACGTCCTGACTTTC.

The genes are TRBV20-1 and TRBJ2-3; D perhaps matches TRBD2 (6 bases). With 7 bases removed from V and 2 bases from J, the gap between germline ends came to 10 bases. The CDR3 spans 12 residues. The germline V gene has CDR1 DFQATT and CDR2 SNEGSKA (reference sequence). DNA of the CDR3: TGCAGTGGAGTAGCGGACACAGATACGCAGTATTTT. Translated, it gives CSGVADTDTQYF.

This clonotype was recorded at least ten times. The CDR3 is CASSPAALSSYNEQFF. For the CDR3, the DNA is TGTGCCAGCAGTCCAGCGGCCTTGAGCTCCTACAATGAGCAGTTCTTC. The chain carries TRBV28 and TRBJ2-1, with D possibly matching TRBD2 (5 bases). Germline V lookup: CDR1 MDHEN, CDR2 SYDVKM. V lost 5 bases and J lost 0, with 14 bases in between. The CDR3 contains 16 residues.

V gene TRBV15 combines with J gene TRBJ2-2, with D possibly matching TRBD2 (5 bases). Trimming removed 1 base at V and 4 bases at J, with 13 bases between. CDR1 is LNHNV and CDR2 is YYDKDF in the germline V gene (reference sequence). The CDR3 totals 16 residues. In DNA, the CDR3 is TGTGCCACCAGCAGAGGTGTGGGCCGGGGCACCGGGGAGCTGTTTTTT. Protein product: CATSRGVGRGTGELFF.

This clonotype occurred many times. The rearrangement links TRBV7-8 to TRBJ2-1; TRBD2 might be the D (6 bases). This CDR3 spans 14 amino acids. CDR1 and CDR2 (germline): SGHVS, FQNEAQ. Between the trimmed V and J ends, which lost 2 bases and 12 bases, there was a span of 17 bases. Here the CDR3 DNA reads TGTGCCAGCAGCTTATTACTAGCAATGGGGGGGCAGTTCTTC. Translation gives CASSLLLAMGGQFF. Full variable domain (outside the CDR3, taken from reference TRBV7-8 and TRBJ2-1): GAGVSQSPRYKVAKRGQDVALRCDPISGHVSLFWYQQALGQGPEFLTYFQNEAQLDKSGLPSDRFFAERPEGSVSTLKIQRTQQEDSAVYLCASSLLLAMGGQFFGPGTRLTVL.

This clonotype showed up many times. The V gene is TRBV28, the J gene TRBJ1-2; possibly TRBD1 for D (6 bases). Germline lookup yields CDR1 MDHEN and CDR2 SYDVKM. The CDR3 has 14 residues. Trimming pared 6 bases from V and 2 bases from J, leaving 13 bases between. The CDR3 bases are TGTGCCAGCAGCGTCCAAACAGGGAACTATGGCTACACCTTC. It encodes CASSVQTGNYGYTF.

The rearrangement uses TRBV7-2 and TRBJ2-1; no definite D call. CDR1 and CDR2 (germline): SGHTA, FQGNSA. Trimming took off 0 bases at V and 3 bases at J, with 6 bases between the two ends. The CDR3 totals 14 residues. This CDR3 is CASSLAAVYNEQFF. The CDR3 region has the DNA TGTGCCAGCAGCTTAGCGGCAGTCTACAATGAGCAGTTCTTC.

In its sample, this clonotype was seen a few times. The chain couples TRBV9 to TRBJ2-5, with D possibly matching TRBD1 (6 bases). The germline CDR1 and CDR2 sequences are SGDLS and YYNGEE. The germline V and J ends were trimmed by 4 bases and 2 bases, with 12 bases remaining between them. The CDR3 spans 14 residues. This CDR3 is CASSNRVGQETQYF. CDR3 nucleotide sequence: TGTGCCAGCAGCAACAGGGTCGGGCAAGAGACCCAGTACTTC.

This clonotype was observed many times. The rearrangement joins TRBV30 to TRBJ1-5; possible D gene TRBD1, 5 bases. This CDR3 contains 15 residues. Germline V gene data show CDR1 as GTSNPN and CDR2 as SVGIG (reference sequence). The V and J ends lost 0 bases and 2 bases respectively, with 11 bases between them. As DNA, the CDR3 is TGTGCCTGGAGTGTAACCGGGGGACGCAATCAGCCCCAGCATTTT. As protein: CAWSVTGGRNQPQHF.